This T cell receptor beta chain stems from a study of T cells in Graves' hyperthyroidism and ophthalmopathy. This clonotype was seen many times. Its antigen is unknown. RNA transcripts yielded amplified TCR beta CDR3 regions. TCR CDR3 regions were first amplified by RT-PCR with HTBI primers. In TCRdb, the multiplex PCR reads were re-called with MiXCR into one record per CDR3 protein. The sample lists approximately 590,000 distinct CDR3 sequences, around 42% occurring once. Study-wide results and caveats: Patients with ophthalmopathy were separated from those with stable hyperthyroidism by a 13 V-J model. Most thyroid clonotypes that were expanded above 0.001 also turned up in blood.

The germline V gene encodes CDR1 SNHLY and CDR2 FYNNEI. The CDR3 runs to 14 residues. V gave up 6 bases and J gave up 6 bases; unmatched junction bases: 2. This chain uses TRBV2 with TRBJ1-6; 10 bases align to TRBD1. The material sequenced was peripheral blood or thyroid tissue (not recorded which). The clonotype was recovered from a woman aged 18 to 35 with Graves' hyperthyroidism. The CDR3 DNA is TGTGCCAGCAGCCGGACAGGGGGTAATTCACCCCTCCACTTT. Its protein product is CASSRTGGNSPLHF. The full variable domain, completed using reference TRBV2 and TRBJ1-6, is EPEVTQTPSHQVTQMGQEVILRCVPISNHLYFYWYRQILGQKVEFLVSFYNNEISEKSEIFDDQFSVERPDGSNFTLKIRSTKLEDSAMYFCASSRTGGNSPLHFGNGTRLTVT.